The next 4 T cell receptor beta chains were all read from a single sample in a study of graft-versus-host responses after intestinal transplantation. Only in-frame clones appear in the TCRdb table, and some are missing; sequencing was by immunoSEQ multiplex PCR. Seen here are approximately 130,000 clones, roughly nine tenths observed once, and the top ten hold around 0.16%. The antigens these receptors bind are not known. The specimen comprised unstimulated CD4+ T cells sorted from spleen or lymph node cells, sampled before intestinal transplant. Receptor source: a human donor who received an intestinal transplant.

The gene calls are TRBV18 and TRBJ1-1; possibly TRBD1 for D (5 bases). There are 15 residues in the CDR3. CDR1 is KGHSH and CDR2 is LQKENI in the germline V gene. The V end lost 3 bases, the J end lost 0 bases, and 11 bases lay between the germline ends. CDR3 nucleotide sequence: TGTGCCAGCTCACCTCACGGGACGTTGAACACTGAAGCTTTCTTT. Amino acid sequence: CASSPHGTLNTEAFF.

The chain employs TRBV7-9 and TRBJ2-3; 8 bases are a match to TRBD2. The CDR3 totals 17 residues. Germline values: CDR1 SEHNR, CDR2 FQNEAQ (reference sequence). J was trimmed by 2 bases and V by 2 bases; bases with no gene match: 9. The CDR3 loop reads CASSLPRTSRTTDTQYF. The CDR3 nucleotides read TGTGCCAGCAGCTTACCTCGGACTAGCAGAACCACAGATACGCAGTATTTT.

V gene TRBV15 combines with J gene TRBJ2-7; maybe TRBD1 (5 bases). CDR1 LNHNV and CDR2 YYDKDF come from the germline V gene (reference sequence). The CDR3 consists of 16 residues. V lost 1 base, J lost 3 bases, and 16 bases lay in between. CDR3 DNA: TGTGCCACCAGCAGAGTTAGGGGCGCAAAGGGCTACGAGCAGTACTTC. It is translated as CATSRVRGAKGYEQYF.

Comment on this clone: At one boundary the junction diverges from the germline segment, which might be a read error. The chain has TRBV12-5 and TRBJ1-2; D perhaps matches TRBD1 (5 bases). CDR3 length: 12 amino acids. Germline CDR1 is LGHNT and CDR2 is FRNRAP. DNA for the CDR3: TGTGCTAGTGATAGAGATACCGACAGCCCTAACTTC. Translation: CASDRDTDSPNF.